This TCR beta chain emerged from a study of T cells in Graves' hyperthyroidism and ophthalmopathy. J lost 5 bases, V lost 8 bases, and 10 bases had no gene match. The germline CDR1 and CDR2 sequences are MDHEN and SYDVKM. CDR3 length equals 14 residues. Over 8 ml fresh peripheral blood yielded the PBMCs. From RNA transcripts, TCR beta CDR3 regions were amplified. The TCR CDR3 first-round RT-PCR relied on the HTBI primer set. TCRdb called the multiplex PCR reads again in MiXCR, with one record for every CDR3 protein. The table lists 500,000 to 650,000 distinct CDR3 sequences, about 20% of them singletons. This clonotype has ten or more counts.

Sequenced material: blood. The rearrangement uses TRBV28 and TRBJ2-7, with 9 bases identical to TRBD1. The origin of this receptor is a man aged 35 to 55 with Graves' ophthalmopathy. CDR3 nucleotide sequence: TGTGCCAGCCTCAGGCCGGGACAGGGCCACGAGCAGTACTTC. This gives the protein CASLRPGQGHEQYF.